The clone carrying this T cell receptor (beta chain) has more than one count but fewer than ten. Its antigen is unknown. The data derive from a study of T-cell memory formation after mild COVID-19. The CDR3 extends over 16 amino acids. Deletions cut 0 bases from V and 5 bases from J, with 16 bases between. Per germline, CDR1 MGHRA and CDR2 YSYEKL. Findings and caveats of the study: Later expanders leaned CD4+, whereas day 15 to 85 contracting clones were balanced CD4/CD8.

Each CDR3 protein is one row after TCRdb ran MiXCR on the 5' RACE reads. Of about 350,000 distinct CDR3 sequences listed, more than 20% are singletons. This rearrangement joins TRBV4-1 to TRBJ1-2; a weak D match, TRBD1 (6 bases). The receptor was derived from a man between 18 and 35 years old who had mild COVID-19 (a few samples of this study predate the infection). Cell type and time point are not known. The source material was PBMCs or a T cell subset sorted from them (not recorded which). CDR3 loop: CASSQDSGANLYGYTF. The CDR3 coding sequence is TGCGCCAGCAGCCAAGATTCAGGGGCCAATTTGTATGGCTACACCTTC.